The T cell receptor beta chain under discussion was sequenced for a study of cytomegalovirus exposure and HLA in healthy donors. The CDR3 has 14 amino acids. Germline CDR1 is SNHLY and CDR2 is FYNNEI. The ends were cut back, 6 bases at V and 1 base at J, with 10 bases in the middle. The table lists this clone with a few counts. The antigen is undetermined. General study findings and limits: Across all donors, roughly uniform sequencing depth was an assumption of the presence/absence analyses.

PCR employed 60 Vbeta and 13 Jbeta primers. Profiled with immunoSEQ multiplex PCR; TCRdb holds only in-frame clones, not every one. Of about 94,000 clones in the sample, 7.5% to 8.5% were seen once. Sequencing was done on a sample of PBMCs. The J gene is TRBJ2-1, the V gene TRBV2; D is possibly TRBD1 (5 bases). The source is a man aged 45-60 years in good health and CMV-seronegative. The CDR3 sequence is CASRDGQSYNEQFF. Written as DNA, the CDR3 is TGTGCCAGCAGGGACGGACAATCCTACAATGAGCAGTTCTTC.